Below, 13 T cell receptor beta chains from the same sample are listed, as sequenced in a study of T cell clones after liver transplantation. Assay: immunoSEQ multiplex PCR; the TCRdb copy retains only in-frame clones and omits some. Among about 15,000 clones listed, roughly 84% were seen once. The input for sequencing was CD8+ T cells from blood, taken approximately 4 years after liver transplant. These receptor sequences come from a human patient who received a liver transplant. T cells may partly derive from the graft donor.

V and J are TRBV27 and TRBJ2-7; D gene unclear. Germline V lookup: CDR1 MNHEY, CDR2 SMNVEV (reference sequence). V lost 6 bases and J 0 bases, leaving 15 bases between the germline ends. The CDR3 is 15 amino acids. This CDR3 is CASRPLTRISYEQYF. CDR3 nucleotide sequence: TGTGCCAGCAGACCATTGACAAGGATCTCCTACGAGCAGTACTTC.

The CDR3 here is CARSLGSGRRGTLQETQYF. CDR3 in DNA: TGTGCCAGAAGCTTGGGGTCGGGTAGGCGGGGAACCCTACAAGAGACCCAGTACTTC. The V and J genes are TRBV5-3 and TRBJ2-5; TRBD2 might be the D (6 bases). TRBV5-3 carries the ORF label, with uncertain function. The CDR3 has 19 residues. V lost 0 bases to trimming and J lost 2 bases, with 23 bases between them.

The chain has TRBV4-3 and TRBJ2-7, with D possibly being TRBD1 (6 bases). The V gene's germline CDR1 is LGHNA and CDR2 YSLEER. V lost 3 bases and J lost 1, with 13 bases in between. The CDR3 contains 15 residues. The CDR3 coding sequence is TGCGCCAGCAGCCAGGATTGGACAGCTTCCTACGAGCAGTACTTC. It is translated as CASSQDWTASYEQYF.

Relative to its sample, this clone is large. The CDR3, as DNA: TGCGCCAGCAGCTTTGGGACATACTCTCCAGGCTACACCTTC. Its protein is CASSFGTYSPGYTF. The chain employs TRBV5-1 and TRBJ1-2; weak D call: TRBD1 (6 bases). V was trimmed by 2 bases and J by 8 bases, leaving 16 bases between them. The CDR3 consists of 14 residues. CDR1 SGHRS and CDR2 YFSETQ come from the germline V gene.

The chain couples TRBV4-1 to TRBJ2-2; 7 bases agree with TRBD1. The V and J ends lost 0 bases and 0 bases, in that order; junction bases with no gene match: 4. Germline values: CDR1 MGHRA, CDR2 YSYEKL. This CDR3 region has 17 residues. Here the CDR3 DNA reads TGCGCCAGCAGCCAAGATCGAGGGGGCACGAACACCGGGGAGCTGTTTTTT. This translates into CASSQDRGGTNTGELFF.

This chain connects TRBV5-1 to TRBJ2-7; perhaps TRBD2 as D (5 bases). From germline, CDR1 is SGHRS and CDR2 YFSETQ. CDR3 length: 16 residues. The V and J ends lost 4 bases and 7 bases respectively, with 24 bases between them. DNA of the CDR3: TGCGCCAGCAGCCCACTCGGCGGGCTCCTTACTTGGGAGCAGTACTTC. Protein sequence: CASSPLGGLLTWEQYF.

The CDR3 is CSVWTEAGVTGELFF. The CDR3 bases are TGCAGCGTTTGGACCGAGGCAGGGGTCACCGGGGAGCTGTTTTTT. The genes are TRBV29-1 and TRBJ2-2; a possible D gene is TRBD1 (6 bases). The CDR3 runs 15 residues. Germline values: CDR1 SQVTM, CDR2 ANQGSEA. Deletions cut 5 bases from V and 4 bases from J, with 17 bases between.

This clone was seen only a few times. The V gene is TRBV5-5, the J gene TRBJ1-3; 7 nucleotides agree with TRBD1. Germline loops: CDR1 SGHKS, CDR2 YYEKEE (reference sequence). This CDR3 is 17 amino acids long. Germline trimming cut 0 bases from V and 0 bases from J; bases unmatched to any gene: 6. In nucleotides, the CDR3 is TGTGCCAGCAGCTTGGGGCGGACAGGACGCTCTGGAAACACCATATATTTT. Translating gives CASSLGRTGRSGNTIYF.

This clone was seen a handful of times. V usage is TRBV29-1 and J usage is TRBJ2-2; TRBD1 aligns across 8 bases. Germline trimming cut 0 bases from V and 5 bases from J; bases unmatched to any gene: 14. CDR3 length equals 18 residues. Germline values: CDR1 SQVTM, CDR2 ANQGSEA. The CDR3 is CSVEEGRLDRVQTGELFF. The CDR3 bases are TGCAGCGTTGAAGAAGGGCGGTTGGACAGGGTACAAACCGGGGAGCTGTTTTTT.

The chain joins TRBV27 to TRBJ2-3; possibly TRBD1 for D (5 bases). V was cut by 7 bases and J by 1 base, with 12 bases left in between. This CDR3 has 14 amino acids. Germline assignment: CDR1 MNHEY and CDR2 SMNVEV (reference sequence). This CDR3 is CASTRGKGTDTQYF. For the CDR3, the DNA is TGTGCCAGCACAAGGGGTAAGGGCACAGATACGCAGTATTTT.

This chain connects TRBV27 to TRBJ1-2, with D perhaps matching TRBD1 (5 bases). The germline V and J ends were trimmed by 2 bases and 4 bases, with 14 bases remaining between them. The CDR3 length is 15 residues. Germline V gene data show CDR1 as MNHEY and CDR2 as SMNVEV (reference sequence). The CDR3 DNA sequence: TGTGCCAGCAGTTTAAGTCATATGGGGGGCTATGGCTACACCTTC. Translating it yields CASSLSHMGGYGYTF.

The chain combines TRBV19 with TRBJ2-7; D is possibly TRBD1 or TRBD2 (6 bases each). CDR1 is LNHDA, CDR2 SQIVND, per germline (reference sequence). This CDR3 is built from 15 residues. V lost 3 bases to trimming and J lost 6 bases, with 18 bases between them. CDR3 amino acids: CASSITGGLLGEQYF. For the CDR3, the DNA is TGTGCCAGTAGTATCACCGGGGGCCTCCTGGGCGAGCAGTACTTC.

The chain couples TRBV6-5 to TRBJ2-1, with 11 bases aligning to TRBD2. The germline V gene encodes CDR1 MNHEY and CDR2 SVGAGI. The CDR3 covers 14 residues. V lost 7 bases to trimming and J lost 7 bases; unmatched junction nucleotides: 6. CDR3 bases: TGTGCCAGCAAGATAGCGGGAGGGGGGAATGAGCAGTTCTTC. This sequence encodes CASKIAGGGNEQFF.